The TCR beta chain under discussion was sequenced for a study of identical twins. Study-level points and caveats: Reduced insertions were recorded for abundant cord blood beta clonotypes, with no such pattern in memory repertoires. Researchers caution that invariant MAIT and iNKT cells could partly confound zero-insertion analyses. The study reached conclusions through statistical analysis that was cross-sectional, not following the same donors.

Germline assignment: CDR1 ENHRY and CDR2 SYGVKD. The CDR3 loop spans 12 amino acids. V was pared by 9 bases and J by 6 bases, with 2 bases of the junction left unmatched. One entry per CDR3 protein results from TCRdb running MiXCR on the 5' RACE reads. The sample yields 400,000 or so distinct CDR3 sequences, approximately 9.1% seen once. This clonotype appeared a few times. Its antigen is as yet unknown. Sequences were obtained from naive T cells sorted from blood. The rearrangement links TRBV10-3 to TRBJ1-6; 7 nucleotides line up with TRBD1. The TCR was taken from a woman in her fifties or sixties in good health. The CDR3 is CAMSGGNSPLHF. As DNA, the CDR3 is TGTGCCATGTCAGGGGGTAATTCACCCCTCCACTTT.